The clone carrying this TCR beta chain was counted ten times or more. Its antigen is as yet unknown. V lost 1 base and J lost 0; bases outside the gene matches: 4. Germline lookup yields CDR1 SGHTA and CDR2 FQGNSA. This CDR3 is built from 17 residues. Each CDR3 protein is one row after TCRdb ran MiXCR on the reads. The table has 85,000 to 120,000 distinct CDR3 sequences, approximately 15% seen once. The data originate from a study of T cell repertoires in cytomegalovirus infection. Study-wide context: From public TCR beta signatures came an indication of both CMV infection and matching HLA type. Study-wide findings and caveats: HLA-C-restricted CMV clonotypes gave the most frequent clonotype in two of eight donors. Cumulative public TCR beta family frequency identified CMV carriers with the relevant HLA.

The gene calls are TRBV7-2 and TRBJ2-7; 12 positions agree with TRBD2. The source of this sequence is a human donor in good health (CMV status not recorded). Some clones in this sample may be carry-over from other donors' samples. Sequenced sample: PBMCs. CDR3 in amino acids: CASSLGASGGASYEQYF. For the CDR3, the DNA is TGTGCCAGCAGCTTAGGGGCTAGCGGGGGGGCCTCCTACGAGCAGTACTTC.